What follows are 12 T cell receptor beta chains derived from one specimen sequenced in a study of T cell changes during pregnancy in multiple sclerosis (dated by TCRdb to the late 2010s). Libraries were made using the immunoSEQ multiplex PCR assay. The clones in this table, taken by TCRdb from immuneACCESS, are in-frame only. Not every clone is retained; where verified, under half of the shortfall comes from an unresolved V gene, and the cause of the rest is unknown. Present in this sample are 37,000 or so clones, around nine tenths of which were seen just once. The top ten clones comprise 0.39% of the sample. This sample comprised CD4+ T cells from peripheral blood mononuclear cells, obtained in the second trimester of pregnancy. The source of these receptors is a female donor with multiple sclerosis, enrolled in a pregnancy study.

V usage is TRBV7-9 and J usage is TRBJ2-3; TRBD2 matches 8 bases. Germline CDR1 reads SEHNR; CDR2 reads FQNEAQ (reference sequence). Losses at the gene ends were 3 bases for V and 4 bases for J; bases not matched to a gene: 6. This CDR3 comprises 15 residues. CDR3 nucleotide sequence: TGTGCCAGCAGCTTTCGGGGACTAGGGGCAGATACGCAGTATTTT. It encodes CASSFRGLGADTQYF.

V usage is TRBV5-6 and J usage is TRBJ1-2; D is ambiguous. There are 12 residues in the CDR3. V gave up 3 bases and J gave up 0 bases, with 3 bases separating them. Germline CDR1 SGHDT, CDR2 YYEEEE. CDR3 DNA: TGTGCCAGCAGCTACTCTAACTATGGCTACACCTTC. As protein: CASSYSNYGYTF.

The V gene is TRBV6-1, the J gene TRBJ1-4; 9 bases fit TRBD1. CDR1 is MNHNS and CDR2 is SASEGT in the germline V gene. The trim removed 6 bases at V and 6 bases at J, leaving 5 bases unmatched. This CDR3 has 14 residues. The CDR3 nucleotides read TGTGCCAGCAGCCAGACAGGGGGAGATGAAAAACTGTTTTTT. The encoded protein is CASSQTGGDEKLFF.

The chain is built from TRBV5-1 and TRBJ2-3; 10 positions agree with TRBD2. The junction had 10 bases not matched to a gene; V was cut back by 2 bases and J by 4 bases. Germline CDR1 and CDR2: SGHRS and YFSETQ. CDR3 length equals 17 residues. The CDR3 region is CASSFVLAGDESDTQYF. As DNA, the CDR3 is TGCGCCAGCAGCTTTGTCCTAGCGGGAGACGAATCAGATACGCAGTATTTT.

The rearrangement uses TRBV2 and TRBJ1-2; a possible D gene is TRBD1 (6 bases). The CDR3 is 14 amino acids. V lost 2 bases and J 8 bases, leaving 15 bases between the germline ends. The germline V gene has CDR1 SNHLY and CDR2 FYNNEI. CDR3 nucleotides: TGTGCCAGCAGTGAAACAGGGCCCGACGGGGGCTACACCTTC. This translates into CASSETGPDGGYTF.

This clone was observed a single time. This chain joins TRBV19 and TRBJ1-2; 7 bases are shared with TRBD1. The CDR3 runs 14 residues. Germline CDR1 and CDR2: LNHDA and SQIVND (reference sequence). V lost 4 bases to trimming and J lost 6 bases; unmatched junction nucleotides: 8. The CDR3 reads CASSTLQGIDGYTF. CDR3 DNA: TGTGCCAGTAGTACATTACAGGGGATAGATGGCTACACCTTC.

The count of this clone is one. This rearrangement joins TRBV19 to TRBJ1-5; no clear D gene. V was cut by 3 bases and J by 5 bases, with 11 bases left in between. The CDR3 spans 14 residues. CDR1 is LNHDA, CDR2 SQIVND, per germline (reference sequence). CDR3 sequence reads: CASSIPTDHQPQHF. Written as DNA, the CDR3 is TGTGCCAGTAGTATTCCCACTGATCATCAGCCCCAGCATTTT.

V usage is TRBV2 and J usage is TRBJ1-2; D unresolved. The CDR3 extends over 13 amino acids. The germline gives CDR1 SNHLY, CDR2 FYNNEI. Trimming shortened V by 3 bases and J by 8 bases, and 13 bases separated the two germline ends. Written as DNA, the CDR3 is TGTGCCAGCAGTGAGGGCCCCCGGTGGGGCTACACCTTC. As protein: CASSEGPRWGYTF.

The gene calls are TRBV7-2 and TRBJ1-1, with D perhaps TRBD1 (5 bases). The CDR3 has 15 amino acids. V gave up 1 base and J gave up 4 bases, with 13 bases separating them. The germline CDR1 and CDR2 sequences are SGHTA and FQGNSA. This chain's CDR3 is CASSLESGRATEAFF. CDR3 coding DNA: TGTGCCAGCAGCTTAGAATCGGGCAGGGCCACTGAAGCTTTCTTT.

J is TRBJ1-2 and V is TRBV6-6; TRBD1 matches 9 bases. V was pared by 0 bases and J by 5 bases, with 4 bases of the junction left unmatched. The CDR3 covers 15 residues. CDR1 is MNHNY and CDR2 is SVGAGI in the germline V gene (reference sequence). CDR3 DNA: TGTGCCAGCAGTTACTCGGGACAGGGCCTTTATGGCTACACCTTC. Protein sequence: CASSYSGQGLYGYTF.

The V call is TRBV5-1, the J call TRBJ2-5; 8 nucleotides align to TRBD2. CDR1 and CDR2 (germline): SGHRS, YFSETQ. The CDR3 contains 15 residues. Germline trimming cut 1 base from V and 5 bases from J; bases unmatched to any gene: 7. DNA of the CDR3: TGCGCCAGCAGCTTGCCGGGAGGGCCTTGGGAGACCCAGTACTTC. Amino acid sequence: CASSLPGGPWETQYF.

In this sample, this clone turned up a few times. The CDR3 spells CASRDRPNTGELFF. In nucleotides, the CDR3 is TGTGCCAGCAGGGACAGACCGAACACCGGGGAGCTGTTTTTT. The J gene is TRBJ2-2, the V gene TRBV27, with D maybe TRBD1 (6 bases). In germline, CDR1 is MNHEY, CDR2 SMNVEV (reference sequence). This CDR3 comprises 14 residues. V gave up 6 bases and J gave up 0 bases, with 8 bases separating them.